This TCR beta chain was found in a study of blood T cell repertoires in COVID-19. This clone has more than one count but fewer than ten. In the original analysis: The assay estimated nucleated cells by amplifying reference gene primers. Some clones are missing from TCRdb's copy, which holds only in-frame ones; the method was immunoSEQ multiplex PCR. The D gene and trimming were derived from the DNA, and the V and J assignments and clone size from that table. The sample has roughly 200,000 clones, approximately 80% seen once. The CDR3 is 16 residues long. CDR1 SGHRS and CDR2 YFSETQ come from the germline V gene. Trimming took 6 bases from V and 0 from J, leaving 13 bases between them.

This clonotype was sampled from a human donor in a cohort sampled during active COVID-19. The chain links TRBV5-1 to TRBJ2-6, with TRBD2 as a possible D gene (5 bases). The material sequenced was peripheral blood. The CDR3 DNA reads TGCGCCAGCACCCGGGGATCCAACTCTGGGGCCAACGTCCTGACTTTC. It yields the protein CASTRGSNSGANVLTF.